This T cell receptor (beta chain) came from a study of CD8+CD57+ T cells in acquired aplastic anemia. Between the trimmed V and J ends, which lost 3 bases and 4 bases, there was a span of 13 bases. CDR1 DFQATT and CDR2 SNEGSKA come from the germline V gene (reference sequence). This CDR3 comprises 13 residues. It was genomic DNA that served as the template for profiling TCR beta VDJ and CDR3. From the reads, TCRdb called clonotypes with MiXCR, one entry per CDR3 protein. The sample lists about 81,000 distinct CDR3 sequences, under 50% occurring once. Specimen: sorted CD4+, CD8+, or CD8+CD57+ T cells (not recorded which) from PBMCs. The sequence was collected from a human donor in good health, serving as a control. The chain combines TRBV20-1 with TRBJ2-7, with a tentative D call TRBD2 (7 bases). The CDR3 is CSARGGATYEQYF. The CDR3 DNA follows: TGCAGTGCTAGGGGGGGGGCGACTTACGAGCAGTACTTC.